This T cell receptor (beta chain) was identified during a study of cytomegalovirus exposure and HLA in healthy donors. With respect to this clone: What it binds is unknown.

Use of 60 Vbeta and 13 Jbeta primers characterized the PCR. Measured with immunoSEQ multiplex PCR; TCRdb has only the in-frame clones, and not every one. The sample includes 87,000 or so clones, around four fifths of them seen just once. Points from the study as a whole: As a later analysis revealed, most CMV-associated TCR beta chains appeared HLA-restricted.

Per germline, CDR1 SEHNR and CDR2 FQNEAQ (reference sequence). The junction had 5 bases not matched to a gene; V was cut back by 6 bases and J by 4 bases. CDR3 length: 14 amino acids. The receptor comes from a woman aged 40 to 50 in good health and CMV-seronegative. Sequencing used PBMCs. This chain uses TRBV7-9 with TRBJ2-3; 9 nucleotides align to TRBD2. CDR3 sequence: CASSPGLASDTQYF. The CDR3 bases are TGTGCCAGCAGTCCTGGACTAGCGTCAGATACGCAGTATTTT.